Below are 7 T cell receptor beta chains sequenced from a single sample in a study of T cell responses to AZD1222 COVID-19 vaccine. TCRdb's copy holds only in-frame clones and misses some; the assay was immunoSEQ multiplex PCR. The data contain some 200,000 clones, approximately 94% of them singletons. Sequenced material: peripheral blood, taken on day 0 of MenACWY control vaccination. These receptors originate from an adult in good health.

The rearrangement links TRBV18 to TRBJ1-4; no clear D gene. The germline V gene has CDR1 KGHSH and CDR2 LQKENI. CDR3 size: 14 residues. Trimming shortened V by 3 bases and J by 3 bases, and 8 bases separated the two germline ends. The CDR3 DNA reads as TGTGCCAGCTCACCTGGGCTTGCTAATGAAAAACTGTTTTTT. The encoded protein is CASSPGLANEKLFF.

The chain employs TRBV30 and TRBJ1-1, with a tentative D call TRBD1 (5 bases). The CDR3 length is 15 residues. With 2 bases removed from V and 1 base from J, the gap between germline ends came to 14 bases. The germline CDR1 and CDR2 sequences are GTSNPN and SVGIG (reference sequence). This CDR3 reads CAWSTPGLRNTEAFF. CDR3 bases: TGTGCCTGGAGTACACCGGGACTCAGGAACACTGAAGCTTTCTTT.

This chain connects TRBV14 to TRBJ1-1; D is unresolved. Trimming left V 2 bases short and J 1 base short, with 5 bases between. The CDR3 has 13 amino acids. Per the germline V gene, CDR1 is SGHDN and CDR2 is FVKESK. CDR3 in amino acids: CASSQYRNTEAFF. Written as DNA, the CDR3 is TGTGCCAGCAGCCAATACCGGAACACTGAAGCTTTCTTT.

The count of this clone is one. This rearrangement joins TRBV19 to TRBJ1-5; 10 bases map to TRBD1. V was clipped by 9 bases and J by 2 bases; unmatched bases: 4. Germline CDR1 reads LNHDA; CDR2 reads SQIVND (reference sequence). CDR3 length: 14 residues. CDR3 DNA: TGTGCCAGCCGTGGGACAGGGGGCAATCAGCCCCAGCATTTT. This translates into CASRGTGGNQPQHF.

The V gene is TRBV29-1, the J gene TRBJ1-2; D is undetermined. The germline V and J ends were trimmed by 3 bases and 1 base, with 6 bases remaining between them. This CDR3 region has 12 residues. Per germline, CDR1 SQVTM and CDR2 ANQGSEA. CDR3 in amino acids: CSVDVGNYGYTF. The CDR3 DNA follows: TGCAGCGTTGATGTGGGTAACTATGGCTACACCTTC.

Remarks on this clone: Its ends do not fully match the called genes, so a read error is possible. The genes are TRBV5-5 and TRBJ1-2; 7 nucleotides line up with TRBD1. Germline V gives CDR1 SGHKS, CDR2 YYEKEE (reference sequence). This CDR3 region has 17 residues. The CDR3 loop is CASSLDRQGRGIGGYTF. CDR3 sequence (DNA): TGTGCCAGCAGCCTCGACCGACAGGGAAGGGGTATTGGTGGCTACACTTTC.

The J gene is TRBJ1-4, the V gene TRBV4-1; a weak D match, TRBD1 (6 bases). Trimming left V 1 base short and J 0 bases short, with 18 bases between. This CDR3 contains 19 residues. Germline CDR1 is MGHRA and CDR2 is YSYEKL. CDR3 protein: CASSQVWAGAHTTNEKLFF. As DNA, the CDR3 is TGCGCCAGCAGCCAAGTATGGGCAGGGGCCCACACAACTAATGAAAAACTGTTTTTT.